The clone carrying this T cell receptor (beta chain) was recorded at least ten times. Antigen unknown. The sample originates from a study of response to subunit inactivated influenza vaccine. Study conclusions and caveats: After each seasonal influenza vaccination, few new T cells are recruited, the authors suggested.

TCRdb re-called the RT-PCR reads through MiXCR, storing one row per CDR3 protein. The data show fewer than 700,000 distinct CDR3 sequences, approximately 13% seen once. This TCR was recovered from a man aged 45 to 65 who received an inactivated influenza vaccine. Sequencing was performed on PBMCs from blood, taken roughly 48 days after vaccination.

This CDR3 is CASGPLNTGELFF. DNA of the CDR3: TGTGCCAGCGGCCCTCTAAACACCGGGGAGCTGTTTTTT. The V call is TRBV27, the J call TRBJ2-2; D unresolved. Germline-derived CDR1 and CDR2 are MNHEY and SMNVEV (reference sequence). V lost 8 bases and J lost 2, with 9 bases in between. This CDR3 has 13 residues.